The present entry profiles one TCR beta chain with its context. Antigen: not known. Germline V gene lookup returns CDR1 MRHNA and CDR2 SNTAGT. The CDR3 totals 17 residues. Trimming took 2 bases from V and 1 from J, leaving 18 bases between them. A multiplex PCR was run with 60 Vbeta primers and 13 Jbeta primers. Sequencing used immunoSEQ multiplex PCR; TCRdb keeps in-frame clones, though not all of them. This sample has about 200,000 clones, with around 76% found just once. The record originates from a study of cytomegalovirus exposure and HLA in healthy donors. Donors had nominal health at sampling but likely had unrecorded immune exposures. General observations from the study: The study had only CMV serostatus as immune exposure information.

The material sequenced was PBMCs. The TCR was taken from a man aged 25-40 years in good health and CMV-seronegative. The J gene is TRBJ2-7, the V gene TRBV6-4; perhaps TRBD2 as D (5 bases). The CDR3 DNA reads TGTGCCAGCAGTGACCCCTTAGGGAGCGGCCCTTCCTACGAGCAGTACTTC. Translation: CASSDPLGSGPSYEQYF.